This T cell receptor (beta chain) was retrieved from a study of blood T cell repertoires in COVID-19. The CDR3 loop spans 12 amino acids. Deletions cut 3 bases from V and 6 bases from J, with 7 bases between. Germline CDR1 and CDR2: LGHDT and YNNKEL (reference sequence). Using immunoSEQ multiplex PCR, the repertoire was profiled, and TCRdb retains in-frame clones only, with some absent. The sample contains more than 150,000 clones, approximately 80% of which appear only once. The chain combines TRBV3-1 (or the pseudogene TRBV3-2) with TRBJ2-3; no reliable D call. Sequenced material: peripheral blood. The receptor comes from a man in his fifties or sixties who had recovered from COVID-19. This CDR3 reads CASSHGFDTQYF. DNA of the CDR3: TGTGCCAGCAGCCACGGTTTCGATACGCAGTATTTT.